The text below deals with one TCR beta chain. What it recognizes is unknown. This sample is drawn from a study of shared clonotypes between healthy human individuals. Study conclusions and caveats: With several donors compared, around 5% of naive CD4 clonotypes were shared.

Free of recent acute infections or vaccinations, the donors were healthy HIV-negative adults. With V trimmed by 3 bases and J by 4 bases, 9 bases remained unmatched. The CDR3 is made up of 15 amino acids. Germline V gene data show CDR1 as SGDLS and CDR2 as YYNGEE. Only in-frame clones appear in the TCRdb table, and some are missing; sequencing was by immunoSEQ multiplex PCR. The top ten clones hold about 0.36% of a sample with fewer than 3 million clones, 85% to 95% of them seen once. The J gene is TRBJ1-1, the V gene TRBV9; TRBD1 aligns across 7 bases. The TCR originated in a man between 18 and 29 years old in good health. Some clones in this sample may be carry-over from other donors' samples. The sample was naive CD4+ T cells from PBMCs. The sample's subset: CD45RA+ positively selected. The CDR3 DNA is TGTGCCAGCAGCGGGGACAGTCCAGGTACCACTGAAGCTTTCTTT. Residues: CASSGDSPGTTEAFF.